This entry lists 11 T cell receptor beta chains sequenced from one sample in a study of blood T cell repertoires in COVID-19. Produced via immunoSEQ multiplex PCR; TCRdb's table is partial and in-frame only. The sample shows fewer than 110,000 clones, over 85% of them seen only once. Sequenced material: peripheral blood. The receptors here all came from a woman of 80 years or more in a cohort sampled during active COVID-19.

This sequence joins TRBV7-9 and TRBJ1-3; D unclear. The CDR3 totals 14 residues. V lost 5 bases and J 0 bases, leaving 8 bases between the germline ends. CDR1 and CDR2 (germline): SEHNR, FQNEAQ (reference sequence). The CDR3 DNA reads TGTGCCAGCAGCCCAGCGAGCTCTGGAAACACCATATATTTT. Protein sequence: CASSPASSGNTIYF.

The chain couples TRBV4-1 to TRBJ2-1, with a possible D match to TRBD2 (5 bases). CDR1 and CDR2 (germline): MGHRA, YSYEKL. The V end was cut by 3 bases, the J end by 4 bases, with 13 bases between. CDR3 length: 15 amino acids. The CDR3, as DNA: TGCGCCAGCAGCCAGGGGAGTCCGCGGTACAATGAGCAGTTCTTC. Its protein product is CASSQGSPRYNEQFF.

This chain connects TRBV25-1 to TRBJ1-5; no firm D call. Per germline, CDR1 MGHDK and CDR2 SYGVNS. The CDR3 loop spans 15 amino acids. V lost 1 base and J lost 4, with 11 bases in between. CDR3 DNA sequence: TGTGCCAGCAGTGAATTCGGAGGATCGAATCAGCCCCAGCATTTT. Its protein is CASSEFGGSNQPQHF.

This chain joins TRBV27 and TRBJ1-1, with D uncertain. Trimming removed 5 bases at V and 5 bases at J, with 12 bases between. Germline V lookup: CDR1 MNHEY, CDR2 SMNVEV (reference sequence). The CDR3 length is 13 residues. The CDR3 bases are TGTGCCAGCAGTCCCCGGGTCCTGACTGAAGCTTTCTTT. This gives the protein CASSPRVLTEAFF.

The rearrangement joins TRBV10-3 to TRBJ2-7; D might be TRBD2 (5 bases). This CDR3 comprises 14 residues. V was clipped by 3 bases and J by 0 bases, with 9 bases between them. The germline V gene encodes CDR1 ENHRY and CDR2 SYGVKD. In nucleotides, the CDR3 is TGTGCCATCAGTGAATTGGGGAGCTCCTACGAGCAGTACTTC. It translates to CAISELGSSYEQYF.

J is TRBJ1-5 and V is TRBV18; D unclear. Trimming took 2 bases from V and 6 from J, leaving 8 bases between them. The CDR3 is 13 residues long. Germline CDR1 KGHSH, CDR2 LQKENI. Here the CDR3 DNA reads TGTGCCAGCTCACCAACAGACGGTCAGCCCCAGCATTTT. The encoded protein is CASSPTDGQPQHF. The whole variable domain, filled in from reference TRBV18 and TRBJ1-5, reads NAGVMQNPRHLVRRRGQEARLRCSPMKGHSHVYWYRQLPEEGLKFMVYLQKENIIDESGMPKERFSAEFPKEGPSILRIQQVVRGDSAAYFCASSPTDGQPQHFGDGTRLSIL.

V is TRBV18 and J is TRBJ2-3, with TRBD1 identical over 11 bases. Trimming cost V 5 bases and J 3 bases; bases outside gene matches: 7. Germline CDR1 and CDR2: KGHSH and LQKENI. The CDR3 totals 16 residues. CDR3 amino acids: CASSSGQGANTDTQYF. The CDR3 region has the DNA TGTGCCAGCTCATCCGGACAGGGGGCTAATACAGATACGCAGTATTTT.

The chain carries TRBV2 and TRBJ1-5; the D is unclear. The germline V gene has CDR1 SNHLY and CDR2 FYNNEI. This CDR3 has 15 residues. V was cut by 0 bases and J by 1 base, with 7 bases left in between. The CDR3 here is CASSEAPGSNQPQHF. The DNA of the CDR3 is TGTGCCAGCAGTGAAGCCCCCGGGAGCAATCAGCCCCAGCATTTT.

V is TRBV19 and J is TRBJ1-2; the D gene is possibly TRBD1 (6 bases). This CDR3 has 17 amino acids. Germline V gene sequence: CDR1 LNHDA, CDR2 SQIVND (reference sequence). Trimming left V 5 bases short and J 0 bases short, with 19 bases between. CDR3 coding DNA: TGTGCCAGTAGTGCGGACAGCAGAATTAAAGCTAACTATGGCTACACCTTC. It specifies CASSADSRIKANYGYTF.

The rearrangement links TRBV9 to TRBJ2-3, with a tentative D call TRBD1 (5 bases). Trimming took off 3 bases at V and 3 bases at J, with 8 bases between the two ends. Germline CDR1 and CDR2: SGDLS and YYNGEE. The CDR3 runs 13 residues. The CDR3 DNA reads TGTGCCAGCAGCGGAGGACAAACAGATACGCAGTATTTT. Translated: CASSGGQTDTQYF. Using reference TRBV9 and TRBJ2-3 for the parts outside the CDR3, the full variable domain is DSGVTQTPKHLITATGQRVTLRCSPRSGDLSVYWYQQSLDQGLQFLIQYYNGEERAKGNILERFSAQQFPDLHSELNLSSLELGDSALYFCASSGGQTDTQYFGPGTRLTVL.

The rearrangement joins TRBV6-4 to TRBJ2-3, with TRBD2 matching 11 bases. V shed 6 bases, J shed 7 bases, and the junction held 9 bases outside the gene matches. The CDR3 contains 15 residues. Germline V CDR1 and CDR2: MRHNA, SNTAGT. CDR3 in amino acids: CASSEIAGGRNTQYF. The CDR3 region has the DNA TGTGCCAGCAGCGAGATAGCGGGGGGGAGGAATACGCAGTATTTT.